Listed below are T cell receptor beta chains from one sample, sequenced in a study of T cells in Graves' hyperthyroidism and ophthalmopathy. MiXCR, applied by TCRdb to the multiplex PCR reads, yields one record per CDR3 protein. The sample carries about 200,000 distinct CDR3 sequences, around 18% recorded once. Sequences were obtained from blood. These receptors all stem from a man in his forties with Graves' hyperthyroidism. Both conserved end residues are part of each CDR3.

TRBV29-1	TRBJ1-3	CSARLSGNTIYF
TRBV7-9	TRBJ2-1	CASSLALAGAYNEQFF
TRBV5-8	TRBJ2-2	CASSLYHGRFMVGELFF
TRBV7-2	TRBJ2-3	CASSSTGLAGGLRPDTQYF
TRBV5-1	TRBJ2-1	CASSFWSGRSYNEQFF
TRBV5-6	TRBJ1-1	CASSRTGTEAFF
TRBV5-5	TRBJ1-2	CASSLGGPNNYGYTF
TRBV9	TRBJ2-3	CASSVVGQNTDTQYF
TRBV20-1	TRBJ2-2	CSARVRTINTGELFF
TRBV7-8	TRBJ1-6	CASSPGTDNNSPLHF
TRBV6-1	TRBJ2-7	CASIGGSSYEQYF
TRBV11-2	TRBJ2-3	CASSFRGGDTDTQYF
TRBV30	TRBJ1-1	CAWSVPLNTEAFF
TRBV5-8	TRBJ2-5	CASSRTGTGFQETQYF
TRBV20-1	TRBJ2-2	CSARARGAGELFF
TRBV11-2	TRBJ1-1	CASSTGYSEAFF
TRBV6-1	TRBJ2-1	CASSQGWGQRQFF
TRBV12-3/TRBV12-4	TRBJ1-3	CASSMLGPGNTIYF
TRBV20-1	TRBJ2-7	CSAVSGTDAFEQYF
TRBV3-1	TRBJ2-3	CASSLRDRVNTDTQYF
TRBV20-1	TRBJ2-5	CSARGGGGGETQYF
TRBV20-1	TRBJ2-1	CSARVSGGAWANEQFF
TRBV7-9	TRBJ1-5	CASSPRTGLNQPQHF
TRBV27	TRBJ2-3	CAIGGEGTTDTQYF
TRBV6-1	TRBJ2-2	CASTENTGELFF
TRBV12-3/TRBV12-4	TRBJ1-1	CASSSLINTEAFF
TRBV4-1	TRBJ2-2	CASSRGPNTGELFF
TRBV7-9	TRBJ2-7	CASSLMSTSRDEQYF
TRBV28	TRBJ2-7	CASSLSQGPSGEQYF
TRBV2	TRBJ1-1	CASSSDKNTEAFF
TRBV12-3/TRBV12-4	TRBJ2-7	CASSLVPSYEQYF
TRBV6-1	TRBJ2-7	CASTPQRGGYEQYF
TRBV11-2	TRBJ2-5	CASSRGQGTGETQYF
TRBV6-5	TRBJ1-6	CASSYGGALGDSPLHF
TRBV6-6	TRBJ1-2	CASSYSYGQGNYGYTF
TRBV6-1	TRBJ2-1	CASSPRTGLGRDEQFF
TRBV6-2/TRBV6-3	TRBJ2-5	CASSYSGSGAIVGETQYF
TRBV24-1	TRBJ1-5	CATSDLAQPQHF
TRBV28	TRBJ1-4	CASSGATGTRNEKLFF
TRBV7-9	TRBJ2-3	CASSGLAGSPDTQYF
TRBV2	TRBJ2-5	CASRWGQQETQYF
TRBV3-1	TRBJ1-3	CASSQGQGGNTIYF
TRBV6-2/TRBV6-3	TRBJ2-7	CASSYEGRNSYEQYF